This section outlines one T cell receptor beta chain sequence together with its context. The data were taken from a study of T cell responses to AZD1222 COVID-19 vaccine. TCRdb keeps only in-frame clones here, not all; method: immunoSEQ multiplex PCR. This sample has about 130,000 clones; 80% to 90% occur once, and the top ten carry 1.5% to 2%. V was shortened by 1 base and J by 0 bases, with 10 bases between the two germline ends. Per the germline V gene, CDR1 is GTSNPN and CDR2 is SVGIG (reference sequence). There are 16 residues in the CDR3. The sequencing here drew on peripheral blood, taken on day 0 of AZD1222 vaccination. This chain connects TRBV30 to TRBJ2-6; D is perhaps TRBD2 (6 bases). The sequence came from an adult in good health. Here the CDR3 DNA reads TGTGCCTGGAGTGACAGCGGGTCCTCTGGGGCCAACGTCCTGACTTTC. It encodes CAWSDSGSSGANVLTF.